The 5 T cell receptor beta chains reported below all come from one sample, sequenced in a study of blood T cell repertoires in COVID-19. Assay used: immunoSEQ multiplex PCR; TCRdb lists only in-frame clones, some missing. This table holds about 78,000 clones, roughly 86% found once. Sequences were obtained from peripheral blood. The receptors derive from a man aged 50 or older with active or convalescent COVID-19.

V gene TRBV28 combines with J gene TRBJ1-3, with 8 bases matching TRBD1. After removal of 7 bases from V and 8 bases from J, the junction contained 7 bases not matched to a gene. The CDR3 is 13 residues long. Germline-derived CDR1 and CDR2 are MDHEN and SYDVKM. Here the CDR3 reads CASTAGQAYTIYF. The CDR3 DNA sequence: TGTGCCAGCACCGCGGGACAGGCATACACCATATATTTT.

V is TRBV10-1 and J is TRBJ1-2; the D gene is possibly TRBD1 (5 bases). Per germline, CDR1 WNHNN and CDR2 SYGVQD (reference sequence). CDR3 length: 13 residues. Trimming left V 6 bases short and J 4 bases short, with 12 bases between. CDR3 DNA: TGCGCCAGCAGCCCCGGGACTACCTATGGCTACACCTTC. This codes for CASSPGTTYGYTF.

The V call is TRBV5-6, the J call TRBJ2-1; D unresolved. Germline-derived CDR1 and CDR2 are SGHDT and YYEEEE. The CDR3 runs to 15 residues. Trimming pared 2 bases from V and 0 bases from J, leaving 9 bases between. As DNA, the CDR3 is TGTGCCAGCAGCTTACCTCATAGCTCCTACAATGAGCAGTTCTTC. It encodes CASSLPHSSYNEQFF.

V gene TRBV19 combines with J gene TRBJ1-4; D not certain. Trimming took off 3 bases at V and 7 bases at J, with 12 bases between the two ends. CDR3 length: 14 residues. Germline CDR1 is LNHDA and CDR2 is SQIVND (reference sequence). CDR3 residues: CASSIGGFGEKLFF. CDR3 nucleotides: TGTGCCAGTAGTATTGGAGGGTTCGGTGAAAAACTGTTTTTT.

The chain links TRBV7-2 to TRBJ1-1; TRBD1 agrees at 7 bases. The CDR3 has 14 residues. Per the germline V gene, CDR1 is SGHTA and CDR2 is FQGNSA. V dropped 5 bases and J dropped 7; count of bases not matched to a gene: 10. The CDR3 DNA sequence: TGTGCCAGCAGCCCCCAGGGGGGCGGCGGTGAAGCTTTCTTT. It is translated as CASSPQGGGGEAFF.